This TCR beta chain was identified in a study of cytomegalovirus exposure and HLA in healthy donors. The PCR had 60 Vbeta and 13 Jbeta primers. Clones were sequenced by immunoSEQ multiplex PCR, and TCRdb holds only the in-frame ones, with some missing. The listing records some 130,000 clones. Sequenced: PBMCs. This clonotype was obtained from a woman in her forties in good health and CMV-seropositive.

The CDR3 DNA is TGTGCCATCAGTACAGGGTCCACCGGGGAGCTGTTTTTT. Translation gives CAISTGSTGELFF. J is TRBJ2-2 and V is TRBV10-3; TRBD1 might be the D (6 bases). The germline CDR1 and CDR2 sequences are ENHRY and SYGVKD. V was clipped by 5 bases and J by 4 bases, with 8 bases between them. The CDR3 is 13 residues long.